This T cell receptor (beta chain) was retrieved from a study of blood T cell repertoires in COVID-19. Study as a whole: Material from acute and convalescent COVID-19 was sourced from the United States, Italy and Spain.

Some clones are missing from TCRdb's copy, which holds only in-frame ones; the method was immunoSEQ multiplex PCR. The profile shows 30,000 to 45,000 clones, approximately 84% of them singletons. The CDR3 spans 15 residues. V was cut by 8 bases and J by 0 bases, with 16 bases left in between. Germline CDR1 is MNHEY and CDR2 is SVGAGI. The receptor comes from a man older than 75 with active or convalescent COVID-19. The rearrangement links TRBV6-5 to TRBJ1-1; D is possibly TRBD1 (5 bases). Sample: peripheral blood. As DNA, the CDR3 is TGTGCCAGCTCTTCCGTGGGGCCCATGAACACTGAAGCTTTCTTT. The encoded protein is CASSSVGPMNTEAFF.